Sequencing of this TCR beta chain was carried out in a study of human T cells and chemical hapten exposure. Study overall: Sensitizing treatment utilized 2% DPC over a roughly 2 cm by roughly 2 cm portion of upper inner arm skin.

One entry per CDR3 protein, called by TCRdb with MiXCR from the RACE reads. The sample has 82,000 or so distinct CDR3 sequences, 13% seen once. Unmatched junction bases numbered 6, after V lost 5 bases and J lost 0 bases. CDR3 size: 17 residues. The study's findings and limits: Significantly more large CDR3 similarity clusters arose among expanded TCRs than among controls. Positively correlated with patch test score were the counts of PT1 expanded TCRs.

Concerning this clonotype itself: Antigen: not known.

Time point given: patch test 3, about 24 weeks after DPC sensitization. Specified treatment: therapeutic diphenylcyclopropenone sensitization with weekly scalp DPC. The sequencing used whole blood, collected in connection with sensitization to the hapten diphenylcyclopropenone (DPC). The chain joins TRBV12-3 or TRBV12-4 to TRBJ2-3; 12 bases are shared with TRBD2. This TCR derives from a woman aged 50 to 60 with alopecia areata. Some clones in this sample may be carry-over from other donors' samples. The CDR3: CASSAGTSGFSTDTQYF. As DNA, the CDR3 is TGTGCCAGCAGTGCCGGGACTAGCGGGTTTAGCACAGATACGCAGTATTTT.